The entry that follows covers one T cell receptor (beta chain) sequence. The antigen is undetermined. The sample belongs to a study of cytomegalovirus exposure and HLA in healthy donors. Whole-study results and caveats: Confirmation was obtained in vitro that a few CMV-associated chains are specific for CMV antigens. Rates of TCR association differed by HLA locus in a later analysis, with DRB1 highest and HLA-C lowest.

Use of 60 Vbeta and 13 Jbeta primers characterized the PCR. The repertoire was sequenced with immunoSEQ multiplex PCR; TCRdb's copy has only in-frame clones and lacks some. Among roughly 100,000 clones listed, almost 80% were seen once. Everyone who donated was a healthy bone marrow donor. The CDR3 is 15 amino acids. The trim removed 0 bases at V and 5 bases at J, leaving 7 bases unmatched. In germline, CDR1 is MNHEY, CDR2 SMNVEV (reference sequence). The V and J genes are TRBV27 and TRBJ2-7, with 7 bases lining up with TRBD1. Input material: PBMCs. The origin of this receptor is a man aged 50 or older in good health and CMV-seropositive. CDR3 protein: CASSLSFNRGHEQYF. Written as DNA, the CDR3 is TGTGCCAGCAGTTTATCGTTTAACAGGGGACACGAGCAGTACTTC.